This paragraph reports one TCR beta chain. This clonotype was observed a few times. The antigen it binds to is not known. There are no base qualities to consult, and no much larger clone falls within one base. The data were taken from a study of blood T cells in healthy people across ages (dated by TCRdb to the mid-2010s). For context, the study as a whole: Template switching captured roughly one uniquely barcoded TCR beta cDNA molecule per two T cells in model experiments. Age-related changes in TCR beta repertoire diversity were measured in the study by deep sequencing normalized with unique cDNA molecular identifiers. The donors were split into four age groups: young (average about 15 years), middle-aged (about 40), aged (roughly 60) and long-lived (more than 80). Donors of different ages were randomly distributed across sequencing lanes to avoid experimental bias. For two donors (one aged 18 to 30 and one aged 80 or older), the study analyzed two additional independent replicas of 1 million unique cDNA reads from the same blood draw.

V is pared back by 6 bases and J by 0 bases, with 13 bases lying between the germline termini. CDR1 SNHLY and CDR2 FYNNEI were looked up in the germline V gene. Taken from cysteine to phenylalanine, the CDR3 has 15 residues. Only the CDR3 DNA is retained, 45 bases long and in frame from the first base. The receptor library was made with 5' RACE. Sequencing was carried out with an Illumina HiSeq 2500. A second PCR of about 6 to 12 cycles was run with a J-beta primer mix and a sample-barcoded 5' primer. Each TCR beta cDNA molecule received a unique molecular identifier from a template-switch 5' adaptor carrying 12 random nucleotides. Each sample yielded at least 3 million CDR3-containing paired-end reads. All of the RNA was converted into first-strand cDNA using the Mint cDNA synthesis kit, with a TRBC-specific oligonucleotide serving as the primer. Following uracil-DNA glycosylase treatment, a first 18-cycle PCR with universal primers M1SS and BC2_uni_R was performed on all cDNA. The original pipeline was this. Each sample was normalized by randomly selecting 1 million high-quality reads, each carrying a distinct molecular identifier. Reads with shared molecular identifiers were discarded instead of being binned into consensus sequences. CDR3 identification, clonotype clustering and error correction used MiTCR with a Q25 quality threshold and the strictest error-elimination algorithm. A nonparametric unseen species model with Euler transformation was used to estimate a lower bound on total TCR beta diversity. TCRdb reprocessed the public reads (quality trimming at Q25 with fastp, clone calling with MiXCR) and kept in-frame beta chains. Each CDR3 protein gets just one entry, which takes the most common genes and DNA from the rows behind it. TCRdb, not the authors, supplied the V and J calls. The sample table holds over a million distinct CDR3 sequences, of which roughly 43% were seen once. The top ten clonotypes cover more than 4% of the sample.

What the authors observed across the whole study: The CMV infection status of donors was not known, potentially confounding age-related changes in expanded clonotypes. Estimates of total diversity from one million sequenced T cells were regarded as lower bounds and underestimates. Compared with the aged group, the long-lived group had more naive CD4+ T cells, fewer expanded clones and increased TCR diversity, suggesting age selection. As age increased, observed TCR beta diversity per million T cells dropped in a roughly linear way, and a significant reduction was already evident by age 40. A strong correlation was found between observed TCR beta diversity and the percentage of naive T cells measured by flow cytometry. Because profiling used bulk unsorted PBMCs, naive and antigen-experienced compartments could not be compared conclusively.

Systemically healthy Caucasian individuals from Russia, 39 in total and aged about 6 to 100 years, were included as donors. Each donor gave 8 to 10 milliliters of peripheral blood, drawn into EDTA-treated Vacutainer tubes. Ficoll-Paque density-gradient centrifugation was used to isolate PBMCs, with at least 7 million per sample. Total RNA, at least 5.5 micrograms per sample, was extracted from PBMCs with Trizol reagent. For every donor, flow cytometry on a PBMC aliquot measured the percentage of naive CD45RAhigh/CD27high T cells. The V gene is TRBV2 and the J gene is TRBJ2-3; matching of 6 bases hints at TRBD2 as the D gene. The sequence was obtained from a woman aged 18-29 years in good health. The sequenced sample was blood. The nucleotide sequence reads as follows: TGTGCCAGCAGAGCGGGCGATACTAGCACAGATACGCAGTATTTT. Its coded protein is CASRAGDTSTDTQYF.